The T cell receptor (beta chain) under discussion was sequenced for a study of blood T cell repertoires in COVID-19. The CDR3 is 14 residues long. CDR1 is SGHTA and CDR2 is FQGNSA in the germline V gene. V lost 4 bases to trimming and J lost 5 bases, with 14 bases between them. Original processing methods: Reference gene primer amplification gave estimated nucleated cell counts. The repertoire was sequenced with immunoSEQ multiplex PCR; TCRdb's copy has only in-frame clones and lacks some. The D gene and trimming were derived from the DNA, and the V and J assignments and clone size from that table. The table records over 95,000 clones, 79% of them present only once.

The chain is built from TRBV7-2 and TRBJ2-5; D unresolved. The source of this sequence is an elderly woman with active or convalescent COVID-19. The source material was peripheral blood. The CDR3 loop reads CASSSHEVMETQYF. CDR3 DNA sequence: TGTGCCAGCAGCTCCCATGAGGTGATGGAGACCCAGTACTTC.